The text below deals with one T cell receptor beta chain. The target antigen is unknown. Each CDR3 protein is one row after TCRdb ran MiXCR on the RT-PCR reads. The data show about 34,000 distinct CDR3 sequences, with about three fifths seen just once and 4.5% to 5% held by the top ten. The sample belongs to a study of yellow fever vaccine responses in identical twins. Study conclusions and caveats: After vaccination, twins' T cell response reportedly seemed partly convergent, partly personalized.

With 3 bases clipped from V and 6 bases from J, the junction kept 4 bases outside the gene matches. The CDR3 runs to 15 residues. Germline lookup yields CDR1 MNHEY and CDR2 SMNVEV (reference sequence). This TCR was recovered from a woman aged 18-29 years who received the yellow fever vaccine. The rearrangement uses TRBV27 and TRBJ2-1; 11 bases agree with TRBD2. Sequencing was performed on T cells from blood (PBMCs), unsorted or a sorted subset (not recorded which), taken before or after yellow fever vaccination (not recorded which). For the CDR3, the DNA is TGTGCCAGCAGTTTTAGCGGGAGGGCGTCCAATGAGCAGTTCTTC. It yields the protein CASSFSGRASNEQFF.